The 17 T cell receptor beta chains below come from one sample, sequenced in a study of metastatic and nonmetastatic thyroid tumors. TCRdb reanalyzed the PCR reads with MiXCR. The table lists more than 4,000 clones, about 30% of them singletons. Every patient underwent thyroid surgery untreated. The source material was adjacent normal tissue. These receptors were obtained from a female donor with papillary thyroid cancer or a benign thyroid nodule (not recorded which). Some clones in this sample may be carry-over from other donors' samples.

Note on this clone: Just one base apart from a much larger clone, this may be a read error. The genes are TRBV6-1 and TRBJ1-1; tentatively, D is TRBD1 (6 bases). CDR1 is MNHNS, CDR2 SASEGT, per germline. The CDR3 totals 11 residues. V shed 6 bases and J shed 7 bases, with 9 bases lying between them. The CDR3 loop reads CASRLDSEAFF. The CDR3 nucleotides are TGTGCCAGCAGACTGGACAGTGAAGCTTTCTTT.

This clone was counted only a few times. This chain joins TRBV12-3 or TRBV12-4 and TRBJ2-1; D is uncertain. The CDR3 extends over 14 amino acids. Trimming removed 4 bases at V and 4 bases at J, with 11 bases between. The CDR3 coding sequence is TGTGCCAGCAGTTCCGTCACGCGTTACAATGAGCAGTTCTTC. It translates to CASSSVTRYNEQFF.

By proportion, this clone is medium-sized. The rearrangement uses TRBV4-1 and TRBJ2-1; TRBD1 or TRBD2 may be the D gene (5 bases each). Trimming stripped 3 bases from V and 4 bases from J, with 13 bases between. The CDR3 is made up of 15 amino acids. Germline lookup yields CDR1 MGHRA and CDR2 YSYEKL. This chain's CDR3 is CASSHAQGPYNEQFF. CDR3 nucleotide sequence: TGCGCCAGCAGCCATGCCCAGGGACCATACAATGAGCAGTTCTTC.

The count of this clone is one. V gene TRBV5-1 combines with J gene TRBJ1-2; D perhaps matches TRBD1 (5 bases). The CDR3 contains 13 residues. The ends were cut back, 5 bases at V and 3 bases at J, with 11 bases in the middle. Germline V CDR1 and CDR2: SGHRS, YFSETQ. The CDR3 region is CASRQDRDYGYTF. CDR3 coding DNA: TGCGCCAGCAGACAGGACCGAGACTATGGCTACACCTTC. The full variable domain, in which reference TRBV5-1 and TRBJ1-2 provide the parts outside the CDR3, is KAGVTQTPRYLIKTRGQQVTLSCSPISGHRSVSWYQQTPGQGLQFLFEYFSETQRNKGNFPGRFSGRQFSNSRSEMNVSTLELGDSALYLCASRQDRDYGYTFGSGTRLTVV.

The J gene is TRBJ1-2, the V gene TRBV20-1; D gene ambiguous. The germline V gene has CDR1 DFQATT and CDR2 SNEGSKA (reference sequence). V was pared by 0 bases and J by 8 bases, with 16 bases between. The CDR3 has 14 amino acids. CDR3 sequence reads: CSARDQGWAGGYTF. The CDR3 DNA sequence: TGCAGTGCTAGAGATCAAGGCTGGGCGGGAGGCTACACCTTC.

By its share, this clone is medium-sized. The rearrangement links TRBV20-1 to TRBJ2-1; TRBD2 aligns across 8 bases. The V and J ends lost 4 bases and 6 bases, in that order; junction bases with no gene match: 14. CDR1 is DFQATT and CDR2 is SNEGSKA in the germline V gene (reference sequence). The CDR3 is 16 residues long. CDR3: CSANFGSGREVNEQFF. CDR3 bases: TGCAGTGCTAATTTTGGCAGCGGGAGAGAGGTCAATGAGCAGTTCTTC.

This chain joins TRBV3-1 and TRBJ2-5; D unclear. Per the germline V gene, CDR1 is LGHDT and CDR2 is YNNKEL (reference sequence). The CDR3 length is 14 residues. V lost 0 bases and J lost 6, with 11 bases in between. The CDR3 loop is CASSQDAERKTQYF. CDR3 in DNA: TGTGCCAGCAGCCAAGATGCGGAAAGAAAGACCCAGTACTTC.

This clone was observed many times. The identical CDR3 is also encoded by other nucleotide sequences in the sample. The rearrangement uses TRBV27 and TRBJ1-6; D is possibly TRBD1 (5 bases). Trimming left V 3 bases short and J 11 bases short, with 17 bases between. Germline CDR1 MNHEY, CDR2 SMNVEV (reference sequence). This CDR3 is 15 amino acids long. The chain's CDR3 is CASSLRRDLRTPLHF. CDR3 sequence (DNA): TGTGCCAGCAGTTTGCGCAGGGACCTAAGAACACCCCTCCACTTT.

This clone was seen a few times. This chain connects TRBV27 to TRBJ2-6; D unresolved. The CDR3 covers 15 residues. CDR1 and CDR2 from the germline V gene are MNHEY and SMNVEV (reference sequence). V gave up 5 bases and J gave up 0 bases, with 8 bases separating them. The chain's CDR3 is CASSPQDSGANVLTF. The CDR3 DNA reads as TGTGCCAGCAGTCCACAAGACTCTGGGGCCAACGTCCTGACTTTC.

The chain uses TRBV2 and TRBJ1-2, with D uncertain. CDR3 length: 15 amino acids. Germline CDR1 is SNHLY and CDR2 is FYNNEI. Deletions cut 2 bases from V and 5 bases from J, with 15 bases between. CDR3 DNA sequence: TGTGCCAGCAGTGAACGGTGGAGGCGGGAGTATGGCTACACCTTC. Protein product: CASSERWRREYGYTF. Full variable domain (outside the CDR3, taken from reference TRBV2 and TRBJ1-2): EPEVTQTPSHQVTQMGQEVILRCVPISNHLYFYWYRQILGQKVEFLVSFYNNEISEKSEIFDDQFSVERPDGSNFTLKIRSTKLEDSAMYFCASSERWRREYGYTFGSGTRLTVV.

This clone has ten or more counts. The sample carries other DNA sequences with the same CDR3. V and J are TRBV28 and TRBJ2-7, with 9 positions matching TRBD1. V shed 5 bases, J shed 5 bases, and the junction held 10 bases outside the gene matches. Germline V gene sequence: CDR1 MDHEN, CDR2 SYDVKM. The CDR3 loop spans 15 amino acids. Here the CDR3 DNA reads TGTGCCAGCAGTGCACCCGGGACAGGGCCTGACGAGCAGTACTTC. As protein: CASSAPGTGPDEQYF.

The table lists this clone with many counts. The chain recombines TRBV29-1 with TRBJ2-6; TRBD1 agrees at 7 bases. After removal of 6 bases from V and 0 bases from J, the junction contained 5 bases not matched to a gene. The CDR3 loop spans 15 amino acids. Germline lookup yields CDR1 SQVTM and CDR2 ANQGSEA. For the CDR3, the DNA is TGCAGCGTGGGACAGACGTTCTCTGGGGCCAACGTCCTGACTTTC. The encoded protein is CSVGQTFSGANVLTF.

This clone was counted only a few times. The chain couples TRBV20-1 to TRBJ2-7, with 10 bases that match TRBD2. After removal of 1 base from V and 7 bases from J, the junction contained 7 bases not matched to a gene. The CDR3 has 14 amino acids. Germline V gene sequence: CDR1 DFQATT, CDR2 SNEGSKA (reference sequence). CDR3 in DNA: TGCAGTGCTAGAGTAGCGGGAGGAATGGGGGAGCAGTACTTC. It is translated as CSARVAGGMGEQYF.

This clone was counted ten times or more. The rearrangement uses TRBV15 and TRBJ2-7; 9 bases align to TRBD1. The V gene's germline CDR1 is LNHNV and CDR2 YYDKDF (reference sequence). This CDR3 has 16 residues. After removal of 4 bases from V and 5 bases from J, the junction contained 12 bases not matched to a gene. The CDR3 nucleotides are TGTGCCACCAGCATCACTCCGGGACAGGGTCTAAACGAGCAGTACTTC. This sequence encodes CATSITPGQGLNEQYF.

This clone has a handful of counts. A much more abundant neighbour one base away suggests this may be a read error. J is TRBJ1-5 and V is TRBV12-3 or TRBV12-4, with D hard to call. This CDR3 has 15 amino acids. The CDR3 reads CASSFGVYSNKPQHF. CDR3 bases: TGTGCCAGCAGTTTTGGAGTTTATAGCAATAAGCCCCAGCATTTT.

This chain joins TRBV2 and TRBJ2-5; D ambiguous. Germline CDR1 is SNHLY and CDR2 is FYNNEI. The CDR3 consists of 11 residues. Trimming pared 3 bases from V and 4 bases from J, leaving 3 bases between. This CDR3 reads CASSDRETQYF. The CDR3 nucleotides are TGTGCCAGCAGTGACCGAGAGACCCAGTACTTC.

In its sample, this clone was seen many times. The rearrangement links TRBV6-1 to TRBJ2-7; 8 bases agree with TRBD1. Germline CDR1 and CDR2: MNHNS and SASEGT. The CDR3 runs to 16 residues. With 5 bases clipped from V and 0 bases from J, the junction kept 9 bases outside the gene matches. The CDR3 protein is CASSHGGTGHSYEQYF. The DNA of the CDR3 is TGTGCCAGCAGTCACGGCGGGACAGGCCACTCCTACGAGCAGTACTTC.